The 8 T cell receptor beta chains reported below all come from one sample, sequenced in a study of a mutant IDH1 vaccine in newly diagnosed glioma. Specified time point: baseline, week 1 (first vaccination visit). Treatment denoted: pre-vaccination baseline after standard-of-care therapy. The assay was immunoSEQ multiplex PCR, and TCRdb's table has in-frame clones only and misses some. The sample records about 38,000 clones, over 85% being singletons. The source material was PBMCs, sampled from a glioma patient treated with radiotherapy, temozolomide or both. The receptor set was obtained from a man between 18 and 35 years old with glioma.

The chain couples TRBV29-1 to TRBJ2-1; TRBD1 matches 11 bases. CDR3 length equals 13 residues. V shed 7 bases, J shed 3 bases, and the junction held 2 bases outside the gene matches. CDR1 is SQVTM, CDR2 ANQGSEA, per germline. CDR3 DNA: TGCAGCGCCGGGACAGGGGGCTACAATGAGCAGTTCTTC. Protein: CSAGTGGYNEQFF.

This chain uses TRBV7-9 with TRBJ2-2; 7 bases fit TRBD2. Germline CDR1 SEHNR, CDR2 FQNEAQ (reference sequence). This CDR3 is built from 16 residues. Trimming cost V 6 bases and J 4 bases; bases outside gene matches: 11. The chain's CDR3 is CASSLRSGGLTGELFF. In nucleotides, the CDR3 is TGTGCCAGCAGTTTAAGGTCGGGAGGCCTCACCGGGGAGCTGTTTTTT.

This clone was detected once. The genes are TRBV6-5 and TRBJ2-7; 10 nucleotides line up with TRBD2. This CDR3 is 15 amino acids long. With V trimmed by 2 bases and J by 5 bases, 6 bases remained unmatched. Germline CDR1 reads MNHEY; CDR2 reads SVGAGI. CDR3 sequence (DNA): TGTGCCAGCAGTTACGGTAGCGGGAGGAGGAACGAGCAGTACTTC. It specifies CASSYGSGRRNEQYF.

This clone was seen once. J is TRBJ2-3 and V is TRBV28; the match to TRBD1 covers 8 bases. V lost 11 bases, J lost 2 bases, and 6 bases stayed unmatched. Germline V CDR1 and CDR2: MDHEN, SYDVKM. The CDR3 length is 13 residues. CDR3 sequence: CALQTGVTDTQYF. The CDR3 nucleotides read TGTGCCTTACAGACAGGGGTCACAGATACGCAGTATTTT.

The V call is TRBV19, the J call TRBJ1-2; D possibly corresponds to TRBD1 (5 bases). CDR1 and CDR2 from the germline V gene are LNHDA and SQIVND (reference sequence). V lost 6 bases and J lost 4, with 18 bases in between. The CDR3 is made up of 15 amino acids. This CDR3 is CASRRTGTTTYGYTF. The DNA for the CDR3 is TGTGCCAGTAGAAGGACCGGGACCACCACCTATGGCTACACCTTC. The entire variable domain, with the rest obtained from reference TRBV19 and TRBJ1-2, is as follows: DGGITQSPKYLFRKEGQNVTLSCEQNLNHDAMYWYRQDPGQGLRLIYYSQIVNDFQKGDIAEGYSVSREKKESFPLTVTSAQKNPTAFYLCASRRTGTTTYGYTFGSGTRLTVV.

CDR3 residues: CASSWVSGNTIYF. DNA for the CDR3: TGTGCCAGCAGCTGGGTCTCTGGAAACACCATATATTTT. The chain uses TRBV5-5 and TRBJ1-3; D gene uncertain. The length of the CDR3 is 13 residues. Deletions cut 3 bases from V and 0 bases from J, with 4 bases between. CDR1 and CDR2 from the germline V gene are SGHKS and YYEKEE (reference sequence).

The chain employs TRBV6-5 and TRBJ1-6, with a possible D match to TRBD1 (5 bases). The germline V gene has CDR1 MNHEY and CDR2 SVGAGI. Trimming took off 0 bases at V and 6 bases at J, with 12 bases between the two ends. There are 16 residues in the CDR3. The DNA for the CDR3 is TGTGCCAGCAGTTACTCGACCCGGGGGGGTAATTCACCCCTCCACTTT. Translated: CASSYSTRGGNSPLHF.

The chain is built from TRBV30 and TRBJ2-2; D gene unclear. Between the trimmed V and J ends, which lost 0 bases and 4 bases, there was a span of 9 bases. CDR3 length: 14 amino acids. Germline V gene data show CDR1 as GTSNPN and CDR2 as SVGIG (reference sequence). CDR3 DNA: TGTGCCTGGAGTGTATTATGGGGCACCGGGGAGCTGTTTTTT. It specifies CAWSVLWGTGELFF.